One T cell receptor beta chain is described in this entry. These data are taken from a study of siplizumab effects on memory and regulatory T cells. CDR1 and CDR2 (germline): SGHAT, FQNNGV. The CDR3 length is 18 residues. V was clipped by 5 bases and J by 7 bases, with 27 bases between them. The data were produced by immunoSEQ multiplex PCR, yet TCRdb's version contains in-frame clones alone and is incomplete. The table shows approximately 100,000 clones, with more than 85% occurring only once. This TCR derives from a human donor in good health. Some clones in this sample may be carry-over from other donors' samples. This chain links TRBV11-2 with TRBJ2-1, with D perhaps matching TRBD1 (6 bases). Sequenced sample: CD4+ T cells sorted from blood. CDR3: CASSIGQLYRRELNEQFF. The CDR3 region has the DNA TGTGCCAGCAGCATCGGACAGCTTTATAGGAGAGAATTGAATGAGCAGTTCTTC.